This is a list of T cell receptor beta chains from one sample in a study of human T cells and chemical hapten exposure. TCRdb used MiXCR to reprocess the RACE reads, holding one entry per CDR3 protein. The profile shows tens of thousands of distinct CDR3 sequences, around 6.4% of them singletons. This specimen consisted of whole blood, obtained in connection with sensitization to the hapten diphenylcyclopropenone (DPC). Every receptor here comes from a woman aged 30 to 39 with alopecia areata. Some clones in this sample may be carry-over from other donors' samples. Each CDR3 is given without its conserved first and last residue. Fields, in order: CDR3 protein, V gene, J gene.

CDR3: ASSYYMNTEAF
V: TRBV2
J: TRBJ1-1

CDR3: SVERTGSNTEAF
V: TRBV29-1
J: TRBJ1-1

CDR3: ASSFWGAPDTQY
V: TRBV7-2
J: TRBJ2-3

CDR3: SAREQGSGTEAF
V: TRBV20-1
J: TRBJ1-1

CDR3: ASSWGAGRTNSPLH
V: TRBV7-2
J: TRBJ1-6

CDR3: ASSSRMDRVANSPLH
V: TRBV27
J: TRBJ1-6

CDR3: ASSATGTSTDTQY
V: TRBV9
J: TRBJ2-3

CDR3: ASSPNRAGEKLF
V: TRBV11-2
J: TRBJ1-4

CDR3: ASSPAPQGSRGEQY
V: TRBV5-1
J: TRBJ2-7

CDR3: ASSFHRSSGANVLT
V: TRBV5-1
J: TRBJ2-6

CDR3: ASSLQGPAGGNTIY
V: TRBV7-2
J: TRBJ1-3

CDR3: ASSGTGQIAREISGANVLT
V: TRBV28
J: TRBJ2-6

CDR3: ASSLSLADPSYNEQF
V: TRBV6-1
J: TRBJ2-1

CDR3: ASKEGQVGQPQH
V: TRBV28
J: TRBJ1-5

CDR3: ASARGGGETQY
V: TRBV7-2
J: TRBJ2-5

CDR3: ASSYFVHSGANVLT
V: TRBV6-5
J: TRBJ2-6